Below, 25 T cell receptor beta chains from the same sample are listed, as sequenced in a study of response to subunit inactivated influenza vaccine. TCRdb called the RT-PCR reads again in MiXCR, with one record for every CDR3 protein. Of 550,000 to 800,000 distinct CDR3 sequences in the sample, about a sixth were seen once. The sample here was PBMCs from blood, taken roughly 12 days after vaccination. The source of these receptors is a man aged 45-60 years who received an inactivated influenza vaccine.

V is TRBV12-3 or TRBV12-4 and J is TRBJ1-1; 7 nucleotides line up with TRBD1. The CDR3 runs 16 residues. V lost 5 bases and J lost 0; bases outside the gene matches: 9. Here the CDR3 reads CASSQGGAGLNTEAFF. CDR3 coding DNA: TGTGCCAGCAGTCAAGGGGGCGCAGGACTGAACACTGAAGCTTTCTTT.

The chain couples TRBV7-2 to TRBJ2-1; no clear D gene. The germline gives CDR1 SGHTA, CDR2 FQGNSA. Deletions cut 2 bases from V and 7 bases from J, with 15 bases between. This CDR3 is 15 amino acids long. The CDR3 loop is CASSLWPGRENEQFF. CDR3 in DNA: TGTGCCAGCAGCTTATGGCCAGGCCGAGAAAATGAGCAGTTCTTC.

The chain employs TRBV28 and TRBJ1-2; D may be TRBD1 (5 bases). In germline, CDR1 is MDHEN, CDR2 SYDVKM. The CDR3 length is 15 residues. V was pared by 2 bases and J by 4 bases, with 14 bases between. In DNA form, the CDR3 reads TGTGCCAGCAGTTTAGGGGCGACGGTTTTCTATGGCTACACCTTC. The encoded protein is CASSLGATVFYGYTF.

The table lists this clonotype with a few counts. The chain has TRBV6-1 and TRBJ2-7; D possibly corresponds to TRBD2 (5 bases). This CDR3 is 16 amino acids long. Germline CDR1 MNHNS, CDR2 SASEGT. Trimming removed 3 bases from V and 3 bases from J, with 18 bases in between. The CDR3 here is CASSDPRHTAGYEQYF. The CDR3 nucleotides read TGTGCCAGCAGTGACCCCAGACATACCGCGGGCTACGAGCAGTACTTC.

The rearrangement joins TRBV20-1 to TRBJ2-6; tentatively, D is TRBD2 (5 bases). The V gene lost 1 base and the J gene lost 2 bases, with 12 bases spanning the gap. Germline V gives CDR1 DFQATT, CDR2 SNEGSKA (reference sequence). The CDR3 consists of 16 residues. The CDR3 DNA sequence: TGCAGTGCTAGAGCCGAGTACGGGGCTGGGGCCAACGTCCTGACTTTC. This sequence encodes CSARAEYGAGANVLTF.

This clonotype was seen a handful of times. V gene TRBV5-6 combines with J gene TRBJ2-5; D gene uncertain. CDR1 SGHDT and CDR2 YYEEEE come from the germline V gene. The CDR3 consists of 15 residues. The V and J ends lost 5 bases and 1 base respectively, with 15 bases between them. Here the CDR3 reads CASSAVGKIQETQYF. Here the CDR3 DNA reads TGTGCCAGCAGTGCGGTGGGCAAAATCCAAGAGACCCAGTACTTC.

This clonotype was observed a few times. The gene calls are TRBV7-8 and TRBJ2-7, with unresolved D. Trimming took 5 bases from V and 4 from J, leaving 15 bases between them. This CDR3 spans 14 amino acids. The germline V gene has CDR1 SGHVS and CDR2 FQNEAQ. DNA of the CDR3: TGTGCCAGCAGCATGGCCGGGTTGCCTTACGAGCAGTACTTC. This encodes CASSMAGLPYEQYF. Using reference TRBV7-8 and TRBJ2-7 for the parts outside the CDR3, the full variable domain is GAGVSQSPRYKVAKRGQDVALRCDPISGHVSLFWYQQALGQGPEFLTYFQNEAQLDKSGLPSDRFFAERPEGSVSTLKIQRTQQEDSAVYLCASSMAGLPYEQYFGPGTRLTVT.

The rearrangement uses TRBV5-6 and TRBJ2-1; D gene ambiguous. The CDR3 runs to 14 residues. Deletions cut 4 bases from V and 8 bases from J, with 16 bases between. Germline V gene lookup returns CDR1 SGHDT and CDR2 YYEEEE. CDR3 amino acids: CASSKDPLGDEQFF. In nucleotides, the CDR3 is TGTGCCAGCAGCAAAGACCCCCTAGGTGATGAGCAGTTCTTC.

This clonotype showed up just once. The chain has TRBV28 and TRBJ1-1; no clear D gene. This CDR3 has 13 residues. Germline CDR1 reads MDHEN; CDR2 reads SYDVKM. V gave up 7 bases and J gave up 1 base, with 10 bases separating them. The CDR3 DNA reads TGTGCCAGCATATCCCGTCAGAACACTGAAGCTTTCTTT. The encoded protein is CASISRQNTEAFF.

The chain carries TRBV2 and TRBJ2-5; 8 nucleotides align to TRBD1. Germline V CDR1 and CDR2: SNHLY, FYNNEI. With V trimmed by 6 bases and J by 5 bases, 8 bases remained unmatched. CDR3 length equals 14 residues. This CDR3 is CASRRTGFAETQYF. CDR3 bases: TGTGCCAGCAGGAGGACAGGGTTTGCCGAGACCCAGTACTTC.

This clonotype has at least ten counts. Compared with germline, one end of the junction differs, possibly owing to a read error. The chain has TRBV5-1 and TRBJ1-5; no clear D. This CDR3 spans 14 amino acids. Germline loops: CDR1 SGHRS, CDR2 YFSETQ. The CDR3, as DNA: TGTGCCAGCTCACCAAGCGGAGGCAATCAGCCCCAGCATTTT. Its translation is CASSPSGGNQPQHF.

This clonotype came up many times. J is TRBJ1-1 and V is TRBV29-1; no clear D. The CDR3 is 13 residues long. The V end lost 7 bases, the J end lost 1 base, and 13 bases lay between the germline ends. From germline, CDR1 is SQVTM and CDR2 ANQGSEA. DNA for the CDR3: TGCAGCGCCCGGAGGACGGCGAACACTGAAGCTTTCTTT. This translates into CSARRTANTEAFF.

The rearrangement links TRBV5-1 to TRBJ2-5, with 11 nucleotides matching TRBD2. Germline CDR1 and CDR2: SGHRS and YFSETQ. J gave up 4 bases and V 5 bases, and 10 bases lay outside the gene matches. The CDR3 covers 16 residues. The CDR3 DNA sequence: TGCGCCAGCAGATATGAACTAGCGGGAGTTGCAGAGACCCAGTACTTC. It codes for CASRYELAGVAETQYF. The complete variable domain, with remaining parts taken from reference TRBV5-1 and TRBJ2-5, reads KAGVTQTPRYLIKTRGQQVTLSCSPISGHRSVSWYQQTPGQGLQFLFEYFSETQRNKGNFPGRFSGRQFSNSRSEMNVSTLELGDSALYLCASRYELAGVAETQYFGPGTRLLVL.

V gene TRBV28 combines with J gene TRBJ1-5, with unresolved D. Between the trimmed V and J ends, which lost 5 bases and 5 bases, there was a span of 19 bases. There are 16 residues in the CDR3. Germline CDR1 and CDR2: MDHEN and SYDVKM. CDR3 coding DNA: TGTGCCAGCAGTCACTGGACTCCGAAACACGATCAGCCCCAGCATTTT. This codes for CASSHWTPKHDQPQHF.

This chain uses TRBV12-3 or TRBV12-4 with TRBJ2-1; D may match TRBD1 or TRBD2 (5 bases each). The CDR3 contains 16 residues. The V and J ends lost 7 bases and 0 bases respectively, with 16 bases between them. DNA for the CDR3: TGTGCCAGCAAACCTTTGGGGGTTAGCTCCTACAATGAGCAGTTCTTC. Translated, it gives CASKPLGVSSYNEQFF.

The chain joins TRBV2 to TRBJ2-3; D gene ambiguous. Trimming removed 4 bases at V and 4 bases at J, with 27 bases between. Germline CDR1 and CDR2: SNHLY and FYNNEI. The length of the CDR3 is 19 residues. CDR3 amino acids: CASSGTRVRSYLSADTQYF. CDR3 in DNA: TGTGCCAGCAGTGGGACCCGGGTCCGCTCTTATTTATCCGCAGATACGCAGTATTTT.

The chain employs TRBV5-1 and TRBJ1-2; D ambiguous. The CDR3 extends over 14 amino acids. CDR1 is SGHRS, CDR2 YFSETQ, per germline. V gave up 4 bases and J gave up 0 bases, with 10 bases separating them. CDR3 DNA sequence: TGCGCCAGCAGCCCAGGCCACACTAACTATGGCTACACCTTC. It yields the protein CASSPGHTNYGYTF. Drawing the rest from reference TRBV5-1 and TRBJ1-2, the complete variable domain is KAGVTQTPRYLIKTRGQQVTLSCSPISGHRSVSWYQQTPGQGLQFLFEYFSETQRNKGNFPGRFSGRQFSNSRSEMNVSTLELGDSALYLCASSPGHTNYGYTFGSGTRLTVV.

In DNA form, the CDR3 reads TGCAGCGTCTACTCCGGGACAGTTCTCAATGAGCAGTTCTTC. Translated, it gives CSVYSGTVLNEQFF. The chain recombines TRBV29-1 with TRBJ2-1, with 7 bases matching TRBD1. CDR3 length: 14 amino acids. Germline V gene lookup returns CDR1 SQVTM and CDR2 ANQGSEA. The J segment lost 6 bases and the V segment lost 6 bases, leaving 11 bases of the junction unmatched.

V usage is TRBV20-1 and J usage is TRBJ2-1; 8 bases line up with TRBD2. The CDR3 covers 16 residues. V shed 5 bases and J 8 bases; nucleotides not matched to a gene: 17. Germline CDR1 is DFQATT and CDR2 is SNEGSKA (reference sequence). The CDR3 DNA is TGCAGTGCTTTCAGGGGAGCGGGAGTTAATAGGGATGAGCAGTTCTTC. Its protein is CSAFRGAGVNRDEQFF.

This rearrangement joins TRBV6-2 or TRBV6-3 to TRBJ2-3; D uncertain. Looked up from germline, CDR1 is MNHEY and CDR2 is SVGEGT. V was trimmed by 2 bases and J by 7 bases, leaving 10 bases between them. The CDR3 sequence is 13 residues long. The CDR3 loop reads CASSYDGVNTQYF. The CDR3 DNA reads TGTGCCAGCAGTTACGACGGAGTAAATACGCAGTATTTT.

This clonotype was recorded a few times. The chain uses TRBV12-3 or TRBV12-4 and TRBJ1-1; D is possibly TRBD1 (5 bases). The CDR3 has 12 amino acids. The V end was cut by 8 bases, the J end by 7 bases, with 14 bases between. CDR3: CASGRDLIEAFF. CDR3 DNA: TGTGCCAGCGGAAGGGACCTAATTGAAGCTTTCTTT.

In its sample, this clonotype was seen a few times. This rearrangement joins TRBV7-9 to TRBJ2-1; D assignment may be TRBD1 or TRBD2 (6 bases each). V lost 3 bases, J lost 9 bases, and 21 bases lay in between. The CDR3 is 16 amino acids. CDR1 and CDR2 from the germline V gene are SEHNR and FQNEAQ (reference sequence). For the CDR3, the DNA is TGTGCCAGCAGCTTCTCCCCACGGGGGCGCATTGGTGAGCAGTTCTTC. Translating it yields CASSFSPRGRIGEQFF.

This clonotype was counted ten times or more. The chain combines TRBV3-1 with TRBJ2-2; 8 bases are a match to TRBD1. Germline-derived CDR1 and CDR2 are LGHDT and YNNKEL (reference sequence). V gave up 1 base and J gave up 4 bases; unmatched junction bases: 2. The CDR3 length is 15 residues. The CDR3 DNA reads as TGTGCCAGCAGCCAAGTGACAGGGGCCACCGGGGAGCTGTTTTTT. It specifies CASSQVTGATGELFF.

In this sample, this clonotype turned up a few times. The chain couples TRBV12-3 or TRBV12-4 to TRBJ2-1; 7 bases line up with TRBD2. This CDR3 region has 15 residues. The ends lost 6 bases at V and 0 bases at J; junction bases unmatched: 5. The CDR3 sequence is CASRETGGSYNEQFF. The CDR3 nucleotides read TGTGCCAGCAGGGAAACGGGGGGCTCCTACAATGAGCAGTTCTTC.

This clonotype occurred a few times. This sequence joins TRBV5-1 and TRBJ1-2, with D unresolved. This CDR3 region has 16 residues. V shed 3 bases and J shed 5 bases, with 20 bases lying between them. Per the germline V gene, CDR1 is SGHRS and CDR2 is YFSETQ. The CDR3 loop is CASSSDGRGEGYGYTF. In DNA form, the CDR3 reads TGCGCCAGCAGCTCCGATGGTCGGGGAGAAGGGTATGGCTACACCTTC.